The 16 T cell receptor beta chains given below trace back to one sample, sequenced in a study of shared clonotypes between healthy human individuals. Only in-frame clones appear in the TCRdb table, and some are missing; sequencing was by immunoSEQ multiplex PCR. The sample has about 490,000 clones; 79% are singletons. The sample consisted of PBMCs. All receptors come from a woman in her 40s in good health. Some clones in this sample may be carry-over from other donors' samples.

This chain connects TRBV6-1 to TRBJ1-5; the D is unclear. Germline assignment: CDR1 MNHNS and CDR2 SASEGT. The CDR3 totals 12 residues. The ends were cut back, 3 bases at V and 10 bases at J, with 10 bases in the middle. CDR3 sequence: CASSESQGPQHF. As DNA, the CDR3 is TGTGCCAGCAGTGAGTCCCAAGGACCCCAGCATTTT.

This clone was found many times. CDR3 sequence: CASSPGSGTSSTGELFF. In DNA form, the CDR3 reads TGCGCCAGCAGCCCAGGGAGCGGAACCTCGTCCACCGGGGAGCTGTTTTTT. The rearrangement links TRBV5-1 to TRBJ2-2, with D tentatively TRBD1 or TRBD2 (5 bases each). Per germline, CDR1 SGHRS and CDR2 YFSETQ. The CDR3 contains 17 residues. V lost 4 bases, J lost 4 bases, and 20 bases lay in between.

This clone appeared many times. The gene calls are TRBV6-4 and TRBJ2-1; 7 positions agree with TRBD1. Unmatched junction bases numbered 6, after V lost 3 bases and J lost 4 bases. The CDR3 loop spans 15 amino acids. CDR1 and CDR2 (germline): MRHNA, SNTAGT. The CDR3 DNA is TGTGCCAGCAGTGATAATTCAGGGGGATACAATGAGCAGTTCTTC. It translates to CASSDNSGGYNEQFF.

The V call is TRBV28, the J call TRBJ2-7; D tentatively fits TRBD1 or TRBD2 (5 bases each). Germline lookup yields CDR1 MDHEN and CDR2 SYDVKM. The CDR3 consists of 11 residues. V dropped 6 bases and J dropped 4 bases, with 7 bases sitting between them. CDR3 sequence (DNA): TGTGCCAGCAGGTGGGGGTACGAGCAGTACTTC. Translated, it gives CASRWGYEQYF.

The chain uses TRBV2 and TRBJ1-2; weak D call: TRBD1 (5 bases). The CDR3 contains 13 residues. The V end lost 3 bases, the J end lost 2 bases, and 7 bases lay between the germline ends. Germline CDR1 reads SNHLY; CDR2 reads FYNNEI. The CDR3 nucleotides are TGTGCCAGCAGTGATGAGGGGAACTATGGCTACACCTTC. Translation: CASSDEGNYGYTF.

The rearrangement links TRBV7-9 to TRBJ2-2; D unresolved. In germline, CDR1 is SEHNR, CDR2 FQNEAQ (reference sequence). Trimming shortened V by 2 bases and J by 3 bases, and 10 bases separated the two germline ends. CDR3 size: 15 residues. The CDR3 DNA reads TGTGCCAGCAGCTTATCCCCGGGCCACACCGGGGAGCTGTTTTTT. Translated, it gives CASSLSPGHTGELFF.

The CDR3 region is CATSRDLGSSYNEQFF. In DNA form, the CDR3 reads TGTGCCACCAGCAGAGATCTCGGGAGCTCTTACAATGAGCAGTTCTTC. The chain carries TRBV15 and TRBJ2-1, with D tentatively TRBD2 (6 bases). The length of the CDR3 is 16 residues. The germline gives CDR1 LNHNV, CDR2 YYDKDF (reference sequence). The V end was cut by 0 bases, the J end by 4 bases, with 13 bases between. Using reference TRBV15 and TRBJ2-1 for the parts outside the CDR3, the full variable domain is DAMVIQNPRYQVTQFGKPVTLSCSQTLNHNVMYWYQQKSSQAPKLLFHYYDKDFNNEADTPDNFQSRRPNTSFCFLDIRSPGLGDTAMYLCATSRDLGSSYNEQFFGPGTRLTVL.

This clone was picked up one time. This chain connects TRBV18 to TRBJ2-7; D gene unclear. The V end was cut by 3 bases, the J end by 0 bases, with 9 bases between. The CDR3 covers 14 residues. CDR1 is KGHSH, CDR2 LQKENI, per germline. CDR3 sequence (DNA): TGTGCCAGCTCACCTACGGACGGCTCCTACGAGCAGTACTTC. It codes for CASSPTDGSYEQYF. The full variable domain, its missing parts supplied by reference TRBV18 and TRBJ2-7, is NAGVMQNPRHLVRRRGQEARLRCSPMKGHSHVYWYRQLPEEGLKFMVYLQKENIIDESGMPKERFSAEFPKEGPSILRIQQVVRGDSAAYFCASSPTDGSYEQYFGPGTRLTVT.

CDR3 in amino acids: CASSLVRSEQYF. In DNA form, the CDR3 reads TGTGCCAGCAGCTTAGTTAGATCCGAGCAGTACTTC. This chain joins TRBV7-9 and TRBJ2-7; D is unclear. This CDR3 spans 12 amino acids. The germline V gene encodes CDR1 SEHNR and CDR2 FQNEAQ (reference sequence). V gave up 1 base and J gave up 6 bases, with 7 bases separating them.

The chain uses TRBV11-1 and TRBJ2-7; 7 nucleotides align to TRBD1. The CDR3 sequence is 16 residues long. Looked up from germline, CDR1 is SGHAT and CDR2 is FQDESV (reference sequence). The junction had 14 bases not matched to a gene; V was cut back by 5 bases and J by 4 bases. DNA for the CDR3: TGTGCCAGCAGCACGGATGGGGACAGTTTAGGGTACGAGCAGTACTTC. Encoded protein: CASSTDGDSLGYEQYF.

Details on this clone: Other DNA sequences from this sample encode an identical CDR3 as well. The chain is built from TRBV29-1 and TRBJ2-2, with 7 nucleotides matching TRBD2. CDR3 size: 12 residues. Per the germline V gene, CDR1 is SQVTM and CDR2 is ANQGSEA. V shed 4 bases, J shed 5 bases, and the junction held 1 base outside the gene matches. CDR3 amino acids: CSVGGGTGELFF. For the CDR3, the DNA is TGCAGCGTTGGGGGAGGGACCGGGGAGCTGTTTTTT.

Remarks on this clone: A read error is possible here, since a much larger clone lies one base away. Different DNA sequences within this sample yield the same CDR3. The chain combines TRBV6-5 with TRBJ1-2; possibly TRBD1 for D (5 bases). The CDR3 consists of 13 residues. Germline assignment: CDR1 MNHEY and CDR2 SVGAGI. V was shortened by 2 bases and J by 2 bases, with 6 bases between the two germline ends. The CDR3 DNA reads TGTGCCAGCAGTTACGGGGGAAACTATGGCTACACCTTC. Translating gives CASSYGGNYGYTF.

This chain joins TRBV21-1 and TRBJ2-7; TRBD2 is the table's D call and was not checked against the DNA. TRBV21-1 is shown as a pseudogene. This CDR3 spans 16 amino acids. This CDR3 reads CASSKEVQQVFYEQYF. Here the CDR3 DNA reads TGTGCCAGCAGCAAGGAGGTACAGCAAGTCTTCTACGAGCAGTACTTC.

This clone has a handful of counts. The chain employs TRBV10-1 and TRBJ1-1, with no clear D. The CDR3 consists of 13 residues. Trimming shortened V by 0 bases and J by 0 bases, and 2 bases separated the two germline ends. Germline V gene lookup returns CDR1 WNHNN and CDR2 SYGVQD (reference sequence). The CDR3 nucleotides are TGCGCCAGCAGTGAGTCGTTGAACACTGAAGCTTTCTTT. It yields the protein CASSESLNTEAFF.

CDR3 DNA: TGTGCCAGCAGCACCGGGACAGGGAGCAATCAGCCCCAGCATTTT. This translates into CASSTGTGSNQPQHF. The chain recombines TRBV7-9 with TRBJ1-5, with TRBD1 matching over 9 bases. The germline V gene encodes CDR1 SEHNR and CDR2 FQNEAQ (reference sequence). The CDR3 runs to 15 residues. V was pared by 5 bases and J by 1 base, with 3 bases of the junction left unmatched. Complete variable domain (other parts from reference TRBV7-9 and TRBJ1-5): DTGVSQNPRHKITKRGQNVTFRCDPISEHNRLYWYRQTLGQGPEFLTYFQNEAQLEKSRLLSDRFSAERPKGSFSTLEIQRTEQGDSAMYLCASSTGTGSNQPQHFGDGTRLSIL.

The chain has TRBV29-1 and TRBJ2-5; possible D gene TRBD2, 6 bases. The CDR3 consists of 14 residues. Looked up from germline, CDR1 is SQVTM and CDR2 is ANQGSEA. Trimming stripped 1 base from V and 7 bases from J, with 16 bases between. The CDR3 DNA is TGCAGCGTTGAAGCTCCGGGACTGAGGGGGACCCAGTACTTC. Residues: CSVEAPGLRGTQYF.